Following are 6 T cell receptor beta chains from one sample sequenced in a study of cytomegalovirus exposure and HLA in healthy donors. Use of 60 Vbeta and 13 Jbeta primers characterized the PCR. Profiling relied on immunoSEQ multiplex PCR, and the TCRdb table lists in-frame clones only, not all of them. The table records 150,000 to 180,000 clones, more than 70% of them present only once. The sequenced sample was PBMCs. These TCRs come from a woman aged 40-49 years in good health and CMV-seropositive.

The chain employs TRBV7-8 and TRBJ1-1; D uncertain. The length of the CDR3 is 13 residues. Germline V CDR1 and CDR2: SGHVS, FQNEAQ. V was cut by 1 base and J by 1 base, with 4 bases left in between. The CDR3 bases are TGTGCCAGCAGCTTAGATCGGAACACTGAAGCTTTCTTT. Protein: CASSLDRNTEAFF.

The chain's CDR3 is CSVGLGGSTYEQYF. CDR3 sequence (DNA): TGCAGCGTTGGGTTAGGGGGTAGTACCTACGAGCAGTACTTC. J is TRBJ2-7 and V is TRBV29-1; possibly TRBD1 for D (6 bases). This CDR3 has 14 amino acids. V was clipped by 4 bases and J by 2 bases, with 15 bases between them. CDR1 and CDR2 from the germline V gene are SQVTM and ANQGSEA.

This chain joins TRBV28 and TRBJ2-2; D call uncertain. CDR1 is MDHEN, CDR2 SYDVKM, per germline. Between the trimmed V and J ends, which lost 7 bases and 4 bases, there was a span of 13 bases. CDR3 length equals 14 residues. CDR3 DNA: TGTGCCAGCACCCCCGGTGGTTCCACCGGGGAGCTGTTTTTT. Residues: CASTPGGSTGELFF.

CDR3 sequence (DNA): TGTGCCAGCTCACCACGGGGGGACACTGAAGCTTTCTTT. This translates into CASSPRGDTEAFF. J is TRBJ1-1 and V is TRBV18, with D possibly TRBD1 on 5 matching bases. V was cut by 1 base and J by 3 bases, with 6 bases left in between. The CDR3 length is 13 residues. CDR1 and CDR2 (germline): KGHSH, LQKENI.

This chain joins TRBV4-1 and TRBJ2-2; TRBD1 aligns across 8 bases. Germline CDR1 is MGHRA and CDR2 is YSYEKL. This CDR3 is built from 15 residues. Germline trimming cut 4 bases from V and 7 bases from J; bases unmatched to any gene: 8. This CDR3 is CASSRGQGADGELFF. CDR3 DNA sequence: TGCGCCAGCAGCCGGGGGCAGGGGGCTGACGGGGAGCTGTTTTTT.

The genes are TRBV2 and TRBJ2-7; the D gene is possibly TRBD2 (5 bases). CDR1 and CDR2 from the germline V gene are SNHLY and FYNNEI. This CDR3 contains 14 residues. V was shortened by 5 bases and J by 3 bases, with 14 bases between the two germline ends. The CDR3 protein is CASSLGLRDYEQYF. Written as DNA, the CDR3 is TGTGCCAGCAGTCTTGGACTCCGCGACTACGAGCAGTACTTC.